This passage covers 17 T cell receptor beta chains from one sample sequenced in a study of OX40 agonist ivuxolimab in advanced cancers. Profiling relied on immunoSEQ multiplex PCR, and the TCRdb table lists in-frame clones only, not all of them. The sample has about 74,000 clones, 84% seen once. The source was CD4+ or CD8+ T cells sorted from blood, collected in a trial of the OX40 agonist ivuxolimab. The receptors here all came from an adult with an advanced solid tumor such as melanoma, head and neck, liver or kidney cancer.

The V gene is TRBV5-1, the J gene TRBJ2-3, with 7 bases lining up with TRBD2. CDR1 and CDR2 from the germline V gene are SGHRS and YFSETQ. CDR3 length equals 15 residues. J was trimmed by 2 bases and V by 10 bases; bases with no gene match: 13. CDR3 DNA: TGCGCCTCGACCGGCGGGGCGGGAGACACAGATACGCAGTATTTT. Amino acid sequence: CASTGGAGDTDTQYF.

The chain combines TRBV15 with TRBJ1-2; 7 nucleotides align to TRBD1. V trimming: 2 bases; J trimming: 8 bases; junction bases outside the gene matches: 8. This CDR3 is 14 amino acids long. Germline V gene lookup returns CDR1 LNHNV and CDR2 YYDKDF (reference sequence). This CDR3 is CATSRSTGVAGYTF. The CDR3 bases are TGTGCCACCAGCAGATCCACAGGGGTTGCGGGCTACACCTTC.

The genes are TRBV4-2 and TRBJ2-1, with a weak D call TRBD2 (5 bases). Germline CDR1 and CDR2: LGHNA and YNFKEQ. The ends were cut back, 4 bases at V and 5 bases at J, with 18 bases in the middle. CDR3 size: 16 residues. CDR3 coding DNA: TGTGCCAGCAGCCCCTCCTGGAGCGGACTGGACAATGAGCAGTTCTTC. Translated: CASSPSWSGLDNEQFF.

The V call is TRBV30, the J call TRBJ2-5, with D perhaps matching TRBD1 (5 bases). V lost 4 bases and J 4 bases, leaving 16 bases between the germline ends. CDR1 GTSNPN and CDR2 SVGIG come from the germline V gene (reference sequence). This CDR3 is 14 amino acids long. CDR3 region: CAWMGRSRIETQYF. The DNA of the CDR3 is TGTGCCTGGATGGGGCGATCTAGGATAGAGACCCAGTACTTC.

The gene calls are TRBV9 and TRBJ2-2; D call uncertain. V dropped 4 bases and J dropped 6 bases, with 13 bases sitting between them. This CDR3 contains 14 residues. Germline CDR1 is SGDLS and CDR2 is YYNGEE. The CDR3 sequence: CASSIRYGAGELFF. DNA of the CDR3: TGTGCCAGCAGCATTCGATATGGGGCCGGGGAGCTGTTTTTT.

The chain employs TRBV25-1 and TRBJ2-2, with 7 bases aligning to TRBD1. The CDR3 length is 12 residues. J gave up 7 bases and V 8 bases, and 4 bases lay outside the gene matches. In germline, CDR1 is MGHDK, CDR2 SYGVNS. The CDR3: CASSTGYGELFF. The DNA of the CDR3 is TGTGCCAGCTCGACAGGGTACGGGGAGCTGTTTTTT.

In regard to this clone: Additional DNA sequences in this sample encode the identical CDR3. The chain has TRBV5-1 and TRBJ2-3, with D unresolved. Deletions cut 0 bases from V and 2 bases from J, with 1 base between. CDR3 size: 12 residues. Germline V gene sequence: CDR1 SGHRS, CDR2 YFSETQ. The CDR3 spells CASSLATDTQYF. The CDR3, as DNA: TGCGCCAGCAGCTTGGCCACAGATACGCAGTATTTT. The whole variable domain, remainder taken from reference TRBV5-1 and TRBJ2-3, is KAGVTQTPRYLIKTRGQQVTLSCSPISGHRSVSWYQQTPGQGLQFLFEYFSETQRNKGNFPGRFSGRQFSNSRSEMNVSTLELGDSALYLCASSLATDTQYFGPGTRLTVL.

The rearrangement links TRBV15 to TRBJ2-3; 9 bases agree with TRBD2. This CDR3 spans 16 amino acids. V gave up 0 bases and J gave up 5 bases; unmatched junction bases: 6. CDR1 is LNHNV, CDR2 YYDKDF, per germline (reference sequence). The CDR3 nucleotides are TGTGCCACCAGCAGAGATATAGCGGGAGATGGAGATACGCAGTATTTT. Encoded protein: CATSRDIAGDGDTQYF.

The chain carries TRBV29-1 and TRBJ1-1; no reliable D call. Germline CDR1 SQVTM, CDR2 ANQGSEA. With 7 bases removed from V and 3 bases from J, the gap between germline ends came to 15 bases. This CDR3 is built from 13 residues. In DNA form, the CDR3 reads TGCAGCGGTTCCATGCGGCATCACACTGAAGCTTTCTTT. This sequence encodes CSGSMRHHTEAFF. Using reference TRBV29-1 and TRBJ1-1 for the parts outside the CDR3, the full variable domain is SAVISQKPSRDICQRGTSLTIQCQVDSQVTMMFWYRQQPGQSLTLIATANQGSEATYESGFVIDKFPISRPNLTFSTLTVSNMSPEDSSIYLCSGSMRHHTEAFFGQGTRLTVV.

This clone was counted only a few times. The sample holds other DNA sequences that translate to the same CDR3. CDR3 region: CASSYLMNTEAFF. CDR3 DNA sequence: TGTGCCAGCAGTTACCTGATGAACACTGAAGCTTTCTTT. J is TRBJ1-1 and V is TRBV6-5; D is undetermined. The CDR3 consists of 13 residues. Germline CDR1 MNHEY, CDR2 SVGAGI. V was pared by 2 bases and J by 0 bases, with 4 bases between.

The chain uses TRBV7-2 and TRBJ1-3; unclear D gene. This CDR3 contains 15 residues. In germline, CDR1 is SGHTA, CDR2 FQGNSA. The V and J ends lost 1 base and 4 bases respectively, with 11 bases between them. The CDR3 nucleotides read TGTGCCAGCAGCTTAGAGAGTGGAGACGGAAACACCATATATTTT. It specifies CASSLESGDGNTIYF.

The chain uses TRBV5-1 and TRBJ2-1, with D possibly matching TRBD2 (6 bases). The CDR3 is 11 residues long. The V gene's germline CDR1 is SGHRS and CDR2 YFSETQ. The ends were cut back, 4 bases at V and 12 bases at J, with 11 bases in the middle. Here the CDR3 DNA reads TGCGCCAGCAGCACCGGGACTTTGCAGTTCTTC. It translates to CASSTGTLQFF. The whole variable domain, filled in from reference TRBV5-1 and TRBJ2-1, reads KAGVTQTPRYLIKTRGQQVTLSCSPISGHRSVSWYQQTPGQGLQFLFEYFSETQRNKGNFPGRFSGRQFSNSRSEMNVSTLELGDSALYLCASSTGTLQFFGPGTRLTVL.

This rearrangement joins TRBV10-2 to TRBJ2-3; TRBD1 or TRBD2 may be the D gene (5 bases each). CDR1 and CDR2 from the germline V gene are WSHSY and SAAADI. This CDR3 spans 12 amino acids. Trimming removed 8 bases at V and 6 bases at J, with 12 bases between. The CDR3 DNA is TGCGCCAGCCGGGACGTTTCGGATACGCAGTATTTT. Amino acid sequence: CASRDVSDTQYF.

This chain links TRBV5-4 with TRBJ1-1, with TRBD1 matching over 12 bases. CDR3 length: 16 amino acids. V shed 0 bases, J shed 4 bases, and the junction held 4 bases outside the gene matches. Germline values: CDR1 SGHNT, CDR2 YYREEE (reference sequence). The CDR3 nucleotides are TGTGCCAGCAGCTTGGGAGGGACAGGGGGCCGCACTGAAGCTTTCTTT. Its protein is CASSLGGTGGRTEAFF.

CDR3 loop: CASSPSIHGYTF. Written as DNA, the CDR3 is TGTGCCAGCAGTCCCTCCATCCATGGCTACACCTTC. The rearrangement uses TRBV28 and TRBJ1-2; D call uncertain. With 5 bases removed from V and 6 bases from J, the gap between germline ends came to 10 bases. The CDR3 has 12 residues. The germline V gene encodes CDR1 MDHEN and CDR2 SYDVKM.

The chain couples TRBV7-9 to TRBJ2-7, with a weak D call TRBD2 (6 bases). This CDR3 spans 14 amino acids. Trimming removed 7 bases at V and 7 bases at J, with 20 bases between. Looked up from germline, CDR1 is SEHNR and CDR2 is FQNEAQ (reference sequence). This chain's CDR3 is CASNRDFRNREQYF. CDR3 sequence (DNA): TGTGCCAGCAACCGGGACTTTAGAAACAGGGAGCAGTACTTC.

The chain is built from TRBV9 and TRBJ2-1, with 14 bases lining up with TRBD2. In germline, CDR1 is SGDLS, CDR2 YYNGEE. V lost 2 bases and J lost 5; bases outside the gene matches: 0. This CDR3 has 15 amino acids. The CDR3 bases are TGTGCCAGCAGCGTGGGACTAGCGGGGGACAATGAGCAGTTCTTC. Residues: CASSVGLAGDNEQFF.